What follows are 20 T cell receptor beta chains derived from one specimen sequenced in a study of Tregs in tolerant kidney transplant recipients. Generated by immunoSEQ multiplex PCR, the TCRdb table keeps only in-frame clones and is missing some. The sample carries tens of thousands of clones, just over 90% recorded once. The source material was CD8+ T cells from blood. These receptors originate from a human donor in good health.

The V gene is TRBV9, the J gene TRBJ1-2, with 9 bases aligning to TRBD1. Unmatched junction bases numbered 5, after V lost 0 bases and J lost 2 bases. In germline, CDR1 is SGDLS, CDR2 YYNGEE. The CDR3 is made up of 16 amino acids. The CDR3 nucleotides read TGTGCCAGCAGCGTAGCCCGAGACAGGGGGAACTATGGCTACACCTTC. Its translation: CASSVARDRGNYGYTF.

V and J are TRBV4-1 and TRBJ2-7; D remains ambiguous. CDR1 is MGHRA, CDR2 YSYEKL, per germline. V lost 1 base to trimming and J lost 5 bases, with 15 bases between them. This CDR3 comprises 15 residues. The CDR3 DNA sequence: TGCGCCAGCAGCCAAGGGCCGGGCCCTGAGGACGAGCAGTACTTC. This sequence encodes CASSQGPGPEDEQYF.

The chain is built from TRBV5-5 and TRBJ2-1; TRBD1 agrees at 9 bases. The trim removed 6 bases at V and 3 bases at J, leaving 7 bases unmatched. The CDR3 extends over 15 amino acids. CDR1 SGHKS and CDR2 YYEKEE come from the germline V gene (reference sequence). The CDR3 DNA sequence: TGTGCCAGCAACCTATGGGACAGGGACTACAATGAGCAGTTCTTC. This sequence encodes CASNLWDRDYNEQFF.

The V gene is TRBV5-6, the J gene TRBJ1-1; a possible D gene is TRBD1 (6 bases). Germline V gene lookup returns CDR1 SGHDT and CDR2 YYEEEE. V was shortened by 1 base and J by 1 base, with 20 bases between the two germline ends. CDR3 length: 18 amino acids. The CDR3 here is CASSLNLGGPTGNTEAFF. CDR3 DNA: TGTGCCAGCAGCTTGAATTTAGGGGGACCAACGGGGAACACTGAAGCTTTCTTT.

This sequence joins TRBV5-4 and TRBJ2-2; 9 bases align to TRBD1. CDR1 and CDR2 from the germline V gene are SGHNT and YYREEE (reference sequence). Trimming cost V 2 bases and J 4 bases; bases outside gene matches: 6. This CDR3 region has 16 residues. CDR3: CASSLTGTGITGELFF. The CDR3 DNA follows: TGTGCCAGCAGCTTAACCGGGACAGGGATCACCGGGGAGCTGTTTTTT.

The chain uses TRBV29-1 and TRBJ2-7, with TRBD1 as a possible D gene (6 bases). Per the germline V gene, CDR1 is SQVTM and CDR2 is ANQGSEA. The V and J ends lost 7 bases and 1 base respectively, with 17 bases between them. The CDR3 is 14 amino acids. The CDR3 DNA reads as TGCAGCGCCGCAAACGGACAGAGATCCTACGAGCAGTACTTC. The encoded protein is CSAANGQRSYEQYF.

CDR3 sequence (DNA): TGCGCCAGCAGCTTCGAGTACCTAGCGGGAGTTGAGACCCAGTACTTC. Translated: CASSFEYLAGVETQYF. The genes are TRBV5-1 and TRBJ2-5, with 10 bases identical to TRBD2. Trimming cost V 2 bases and J 5 bases; bases outside gene matches: 9. CDR1 and CDR2 (germline): SGHRS, YFSETQ. This CDR3 is built from 16 residues.

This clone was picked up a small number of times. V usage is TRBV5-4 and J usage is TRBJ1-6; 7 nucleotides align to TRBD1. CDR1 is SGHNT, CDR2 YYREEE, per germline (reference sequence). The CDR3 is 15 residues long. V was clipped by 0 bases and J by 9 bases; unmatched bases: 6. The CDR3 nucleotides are TGTGCCAGCAGCTTGGAACAGGGGAAGGGTTCACCCCTCCACTTT. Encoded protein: CASSLEQGKGSPLHF.

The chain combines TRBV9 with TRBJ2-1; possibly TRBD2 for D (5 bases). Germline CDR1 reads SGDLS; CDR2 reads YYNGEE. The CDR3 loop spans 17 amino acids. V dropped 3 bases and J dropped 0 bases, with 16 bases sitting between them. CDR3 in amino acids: CASSETVGGSSYNEQFF. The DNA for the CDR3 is TGTGCCAGCAGCGAAACCGTTGGAGGCAGCTCCTACAATGAGCAGTTCTTC.

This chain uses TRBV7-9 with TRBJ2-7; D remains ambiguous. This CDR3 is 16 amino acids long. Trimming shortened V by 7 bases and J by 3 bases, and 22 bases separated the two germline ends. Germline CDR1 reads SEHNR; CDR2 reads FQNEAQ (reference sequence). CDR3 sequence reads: CASTMSLGLSYYEQYF. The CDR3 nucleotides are TGTGCCAGCACCATGAGCTTGGGGTTATCCTACTACGAGCAGTACTTC.

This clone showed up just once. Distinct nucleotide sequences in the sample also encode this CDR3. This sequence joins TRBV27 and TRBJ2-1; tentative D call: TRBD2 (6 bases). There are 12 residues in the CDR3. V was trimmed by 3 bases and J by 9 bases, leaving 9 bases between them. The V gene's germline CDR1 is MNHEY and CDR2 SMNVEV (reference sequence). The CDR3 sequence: CASSLGGREQFF. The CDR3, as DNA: TGTGCCAGCAGTTTGGGAGGCCGTGAGCAGTTCTTC.

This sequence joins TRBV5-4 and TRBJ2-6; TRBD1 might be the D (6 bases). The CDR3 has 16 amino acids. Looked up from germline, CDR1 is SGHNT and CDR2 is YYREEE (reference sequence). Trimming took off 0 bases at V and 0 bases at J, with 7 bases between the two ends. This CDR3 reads CASSLEGVSGANVLTF. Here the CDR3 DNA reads TGTGCCAGCAGCTTGGAGGGGGTCTCTGGGGCCAACGTCCTGACTTTC.

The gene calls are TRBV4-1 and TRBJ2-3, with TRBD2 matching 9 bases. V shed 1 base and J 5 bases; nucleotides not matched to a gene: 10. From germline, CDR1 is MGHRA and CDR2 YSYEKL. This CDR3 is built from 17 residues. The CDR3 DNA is TGCGCCAGCAGCCAAGCTTTTGCGGGAGGGCCGAAAGATACGCAGTATTTT. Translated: CASSQAFAGGPKDTQYF.

Here the CDR3 reads CASSLVMWTTNTGELFF. For the CDR3, the DNA is TGTGCCAGCAGCTTAGTCATGTGGACAACGAACACCGGGGAGCTGTTTTTT. V and J are TRBV7-2 and TRBJ2-2; perhaps TRBD1 as D (5 bases). V was shortened by 1 base and J by 0 bases, with 12 bases between the two germline ends. Germline lookup yields CDR1 SGHTA and CDR2 FQGNSA. The CDR3 sequence is 17 residues long.

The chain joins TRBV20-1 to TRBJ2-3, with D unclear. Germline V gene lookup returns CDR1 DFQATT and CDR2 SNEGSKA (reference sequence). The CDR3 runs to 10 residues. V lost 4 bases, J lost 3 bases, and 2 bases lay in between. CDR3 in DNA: TGCAGTGCTACGACAGATACGCAGTATTTT. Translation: CSATTDTQYF.

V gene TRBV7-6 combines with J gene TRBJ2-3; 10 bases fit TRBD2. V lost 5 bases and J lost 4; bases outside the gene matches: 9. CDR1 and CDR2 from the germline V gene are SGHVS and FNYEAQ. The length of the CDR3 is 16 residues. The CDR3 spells CASSGGLAGEPDTQYF. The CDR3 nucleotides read TGTGCCAGCAGCGGGGGGCTAGCGGGGGAACCAGATACGCAGTATTTT.

The CDR3 sequence: CASSPSMGGYEQYF. DNA of the CDR3: TGTGCCAGCAGTCCATCCATGGGGGGCTACGAGCAGTACTTC. The chain is built from TRBV27 and TRBJ2-7; tentative D call: TRBD2 (6 bases). Between the trimmed V and J ends, which lost 5 bases and 3 bases, there was a span of 14 bases. Germline-derived CDR1 and CDR2 are MNHEY and SMNVEV (reference sequence). The CDR3 spans 14 residues.

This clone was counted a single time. The CDR3 bases are TGTGCCAGCAGCGACCAGGGGGAGCAGTACTTC. Translating gives CASSDQGEQYF. The rearrangement links TRBV9 to TRBJ2-7, with D tentatively TRBD1 (6 bases). CDR3 length: 11 amino acids. The V end lost 3 bases, the J end lost 7 bases, and 8 bases lay between the germline ends. Germline V gives CDR1 SGDLS, CDR2 YYNGEE.

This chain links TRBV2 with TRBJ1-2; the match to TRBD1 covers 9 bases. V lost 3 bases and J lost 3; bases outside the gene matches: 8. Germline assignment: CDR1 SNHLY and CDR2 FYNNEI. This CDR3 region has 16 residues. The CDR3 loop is CASSDSGTGNYYGYTF. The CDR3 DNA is TGTGCCAGCAGTGACTCCGGGACAGGGAATTACTATGGCTACACCTTC.

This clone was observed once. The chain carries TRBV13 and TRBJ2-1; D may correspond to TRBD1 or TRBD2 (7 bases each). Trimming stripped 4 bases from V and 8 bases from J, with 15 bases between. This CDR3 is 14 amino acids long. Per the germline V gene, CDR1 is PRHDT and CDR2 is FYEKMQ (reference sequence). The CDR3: CASSWGGGAYEQFF. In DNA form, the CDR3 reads TGTGCCAGCAGCTGGGGAGGGGGCGCCTATGAGCAGTTCTTC.